Below are 6 T cell receptor beta chains sequenced from a single sample in a study of shared T cell receptors in the human thymus. Sequenced by immunoSEQ multiplex PCR; TCRdb stores in-frame clones only, minus some. The table lists about 660,000 clones, roughly 90% of them singletons. This sample also appeared in a second study, on human thymus T cells.

Sequencing was carried out using thymocytes. All receptors come from a boy less than two years old with a congenital heart defect.

The rearrangement uses TRBV6-5 and TRBJ2-7; perhaps TRBD2 as D (5 bases). The CDR3 length is 15 residues. V dropped 6 bases and J dropped 1 base, with 16 bases sitting between them. The V gene's germline CDR1 is MNHEY and CDR2 SVGAGI. Here the CDR3 DNA reads TGTGCCAGCAGACTTCGGACGGGAATTTCCTACGAGCAGTACTTC. Translation gives CASRLRTGISYEQYF.

The chain has TRBV27 and TRBJ2-7; 8 nucleotides match TRBD1. Germline assignment: CDR1 MNHEY and CDR2 SMNVEV (reference sequence). This CDR3 is built from 15 residues. V shed 5 bases, J shed 2 bases, and the junction held 8 bases outside the gene matches. DNA for the CDR3: TGTGCCAGCAGTCTAGGACAGGGAGGCACCTACGAGCAGTACTTC. Protein product: CASSLGQGGTYEQYF.

CDR3 coding DNA: TGTGCCAGCACCTCCGGGACTCTACAGTTCTTC. This gives the protein CASTSGTLQFF. The V call is TRBV11-2, the J call TRBJ2-1; TRBD2 is a possible D gene (6 bases). This CDR3 region has 11 residues. V lost 7 bases and J lost 13, with 14 bases in between. Germline V lookup: CDR1 SGHAT, CDR2 FQNNGV.

The rearrangement joins TRBV6-4 to TRBJ1-1; D may be TRBD1 (6 bases). Germline V lookup: CDR1 MRHNA, CDR2 SNTAGT. The V end lost 3 bases, the J end lost 4 bases, and 12 bases lay between the germline ends. The CDR3 is 14 amino acids. The CDR3 is CASSDPDRSTEAFF. The CDR3 bases are TGTGCCAGCAGTGATCCTGACAGGTCCACTGAAGCTTTCTTT.

The rearrangement links TRBV5-6 to TRBJ2-1; the match to TRBD2 covers 9 bases. Per germline, CDR1 SGHDT and CDR2 YYEEEE. The junction had 5 bases not matched to a gene; V was cut back by 3 bases and J by 4 bases. This CDR3 contains 15 residues. This chain's CDR3 is CASSYSGSQYNEQFF. CDR3 coding DNA: TGTGCCAGCAGCTATAGCGGGAGTCAGTACAATGAGCAGTTCTTC.

V is TRBV7-8 and J is TRBJ2-7; 7 bases align to TRBD1. V shed 5 bases, J shed 1 base, and the junction held 11 bases outside the gene matches. The CDR3 is 16 residues long. Germline V gene lookup returns CDR1 SGHVS and CDR2 FQNEAQ. The CDR3 reads CASSRVRDSTSYEQYF. The CDR3 coding sequence is TGTGCCAGCAGCAGAGTCCGGGACAGTACATCCTACGAGCAGTACTTC.